This passage covers 11 T cell receptor beta chains from one sample sequenced in a study of T cell responses to AZD1222 COVID-19 vaccine. The data were produced by immunoSEQ multiplex PCR, yet TCRdb's version contains in-frame clones alone and is incomplete. The sample shows about 47,000 clones, approximately 79% of them seen only once. Here the sequenced sample was peripheral blood, taken on day 0 of MenACWY control vaccination. Receptors originate from an adult in good health.

The chain has TRBV6-5 and TRBJ2-3, with D possibly being TRBD2 (5 bases). The CDR3 is 12 amino acids. Trimming shortened V by 6 bases and J by 9 bases, and 13 bases separated the two germline ends. The germline CDR1 and CDR2 sequences are MNHEY and SVGAGI. In DNA, the CDR3 is TGTGCCAGCAGGATGGGGAGAGAAACGCAGTATTTT. Amino acid sequence: CASRMGRETQYF.

This clone was recorded only once. This sample includes further DNA sequences coding for the same CDR3. This chain links TRBV12-5 with TRBJ1-1; D gene unclear. Germline CDR1 LGHNT, CDR2 FRNRAP. The CDR3 is 11 amino acids. Trimming shortened V by 5 bases and J by 2 bases, and 3 bases separated the two germline ends. The CDR3 spells CASGRNTEAFF. The CDR3 DNA sequence: TGTGCTAGTGGTCGAAACACTGAAGCTTTCTTT.

The genes are TRBV6-5 and TRBJ1-1; 10 nucleotides agree with TRBD1. CDR1 MNHEY and CDR2 SVGAGI come from the germline V gene. This CDR3 is built from 16 residues. The ends lost 4 bases at V and 1 base at J; junction bases unmatched: 6. CDR3 in amino acids: CASSSPDRGENTEAFF. In nucleotides, the CDR3 is TGTGCCAGCAGTTCTCCGGACAGGGGGGAGAACACTGAAGCTTTCTTT.

V and J are TRBV6-5 and TRBJ1-2, with 9 bases matching TRBD1. CDR3 length: 15 residues. V lost 6 bases and J lost 7; bases outside the gene matches: 12. Germline-derived CDR1 and CDR2 are MNHEY and SVGAGI. CDR3 residues: CASSYGQGRTGGYTF. Written as DNA, the CDR3 is TGTGCCAGCAGCTACGGACAGGGGAGAACGGGTGGCTACACCTTC.

This clone was detected once. V gene TRBV20-1 combines with J gene TRBJ2-1, with a tentative D call TRBD1 (5 bases). The germline V and J ends were trimmed by 0 bases and 11 bases, with 8 bases remaining between them. Per the germline V gene, CDR1 is DFQATT and CDR2 is SNEGSKA (reference sequence). CDR3 length equals 11 residues. CDR3 DNA sequence: TGCAGTGCTAGAGATAGGGGAAAGCAGTTCTTC. Amino acids: CSARDRGKQFF.

The V call is TRBV15, the J call TRBJ2-7; D might be TRBD2 (5 bases). V lost 3 bases and J lost 3, with 12 bases in between. This CDR3 is built from 14 residues. CDR1 and CDR2 from the germline V gene are LNHNV and YYDKDF (reference sequence). The CDR3 bases are TGTGCCACCAGCAGGCTCGGGGTCGGCTACGAGCAGTACTTC. As protein: CATSRLGVGYEQYF.

J is TRBJ1-6 and V is TRBV30; 8 bases are a match to TRBD1. Germline CDR1 GTSNPN, CDR2 SVGIG (reference sequence). The junction had 12 bases not matched to a gene; V was cut back by 6 bases and J by 8 bases. The CDR3 is made up of 15 amino acids. This CDR3 is CACATGGYSDSPLHF. The CDR3 DNA follows: TGTGCCTGCGCAACAGGGGGTTATAGTGATTCACCCCTCCACTTT.

The gene calls are TRBV28 and TRBJ2-5; 10 positions agree with TRBD2. The trim removed 6 bases at V and 2 bases at J, leaving 15 bases unmatched. The CDR3 totals 18 residues. The germline gives CDR1 MDHEN, CDR2 SYDVKM. CDR3 nucleotide sequence: TGTGCCAGCAGGGGGGACGGACCAACTAGCGGGGTACAAGAGACCCAGTACTTC. This encodes CASRGDGPTSGVQETQYF.

The gene calls are TRBV14 and TRBJ1-1, with unresolved D. CDR1 is SGHDN, CDR2 FVKESK, per germline. The CDR3 sequence is 15 residues long. V was pared by 1 base and J by 1 base, with 10 bases between. CDR3 coding DNA: TGTGCCAGCAGCCAAGTCCACAGCAAGAACACTGAAGCTTTCTTT. This sequence encodes CASSQVHSKNTEAFF.

The chain uses TRBV7-8 and TRBJ1-2, with D possibly matching TRBD1 (5 bases). There are 14 residues in the CDR3. CDR1 and CDR2 (germline): SGHVS, FQNEAQ. V was trimmed by 4 bases and J by 2 bases, leaving 11 bases between them. The CDR3 DNA sequence: TGTGCCAGCAGCTCCCGGGACGGGAACTATGGCTACACCTTC. This codes for CASSSRDGNYGYTF.

The chain joins TRBV18 to TRBJ1-1; perhaps TRBD1 as D (6 bases). The CDR3 is 16 amino acids. V lost 2 bases, J lost 4 bases, and 17 bases lay in between. Germline V gene lookup returns CDR1 KGHSH and CDR2 LQKENI. CDR3: CASSPRGSYPGTEAFF. CDR3 coding DNA: TGTGCCAGCTCACCAAGGGGGTCTTATCCGGGCACTGAAGCTTTCTTT.